This TCR beta chain was found in a study of T-cell reconstitution after alpha-beta-depleted transplantation in children. CDR1 is SEHNR and CDR2 is FQNEAQ in the germline V gene (reference sequence). The CDR3 runs 14 residues. V dropped 5 bases and J dropped 3 bases, with 13 bases sitting between them. The TCRbeta library was prepared with unique molecular identifiers. TCRdb analysed the PCR reads with MiXCR anew, one entry per CDR3 protein. The table lists about 1,000,000 distinct CDR3 sequences, about 30% of them singletons, with under 30% in the top ten. This TCR came from a boy under three years old who had a stem cell transplant for SCID, so the T cells may come from the graft donor. The V and J genes are TRBV7-9 and TRBJ1-1; D remains unclear. The source was PBMCs, mostly from graft donor cells, collected 360 days after TCRalphabeta/CD19-depleted stem cell transplant. The CDR3 reads CASSPLDVDTEAFF. The CDR3 DNA is TGTGCCAGCAGCCCCCTGGACGTAGACACTGAAGCTTTCTTT.